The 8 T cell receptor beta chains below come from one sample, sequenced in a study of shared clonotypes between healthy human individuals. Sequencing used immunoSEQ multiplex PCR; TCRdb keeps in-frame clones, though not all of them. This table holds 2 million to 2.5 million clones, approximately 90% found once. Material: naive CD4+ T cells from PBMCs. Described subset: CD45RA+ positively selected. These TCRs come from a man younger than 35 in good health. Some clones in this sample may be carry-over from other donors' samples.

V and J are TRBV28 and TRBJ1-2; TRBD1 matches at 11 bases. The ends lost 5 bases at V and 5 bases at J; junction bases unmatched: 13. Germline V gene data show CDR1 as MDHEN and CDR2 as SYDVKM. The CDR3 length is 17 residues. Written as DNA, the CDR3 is TGTGCCAGCAGTGCCAAGGGGACAGGGGGAAGGAGGTATGGCTACACCTTC. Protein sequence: CASSAKGTGGRRYGYTF.

The CDR3 is CSASEGHVLTF. In DNA form, the CDR3 reads TGCAGTGCCAGTGAAGGCCACGTCCTGACTTTC. The J gene is TRBJ2-6, the V gene TRBV20-1; D is ambiguous. The ends were cut back, 6 bases at V and 11 bases at J, with 11 bases in the middle. This CDR3 is built from 11 residues. Germline V gene sequence: CDR1 DFQATT, CDR2 SNEGSKA (reference sequence).

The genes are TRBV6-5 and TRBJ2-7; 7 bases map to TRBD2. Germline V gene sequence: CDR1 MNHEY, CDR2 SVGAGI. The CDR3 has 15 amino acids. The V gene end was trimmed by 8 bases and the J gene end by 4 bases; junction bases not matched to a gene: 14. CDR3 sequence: CASGLGRELAYEQYF. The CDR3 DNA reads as TGTGCCAGCGGCCTCGGGCGGGAGTTGGCGTACGAGCAGTACTTC.

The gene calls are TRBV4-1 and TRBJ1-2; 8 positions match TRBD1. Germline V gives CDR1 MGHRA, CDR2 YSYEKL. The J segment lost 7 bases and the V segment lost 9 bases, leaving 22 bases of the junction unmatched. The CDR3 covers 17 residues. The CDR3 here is CASQGMDRVGARSGYTF. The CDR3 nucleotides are TGCGCCAGTCAAGGGATGGACAGGGTCGGGGCCCGGAGTGGCTACACCTTC.

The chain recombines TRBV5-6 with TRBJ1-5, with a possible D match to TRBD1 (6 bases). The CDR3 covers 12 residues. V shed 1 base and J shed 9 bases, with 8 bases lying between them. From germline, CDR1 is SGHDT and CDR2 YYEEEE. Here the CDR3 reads CASSLKGGPQHF. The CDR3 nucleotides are TGTGCCAGCAGCTTGAAGGGGGGGCCCCAGCATTTT.

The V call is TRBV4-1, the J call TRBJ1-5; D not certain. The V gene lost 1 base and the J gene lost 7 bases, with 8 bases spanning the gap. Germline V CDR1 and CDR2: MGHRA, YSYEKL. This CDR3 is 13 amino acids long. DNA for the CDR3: TGCGCCAGCAGCCAAGGGGAAAACCAGCCCCAGCATTTT. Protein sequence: CASSQGENQPQHF.

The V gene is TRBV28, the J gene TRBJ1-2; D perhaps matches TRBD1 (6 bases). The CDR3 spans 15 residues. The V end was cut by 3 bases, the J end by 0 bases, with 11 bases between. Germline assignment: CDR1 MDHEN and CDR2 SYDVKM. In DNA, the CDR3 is TGTGCCAGCAGTTTTGAGGGGGGAGCTAACTATGGCTACACCTTC. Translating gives CASSFEGGANYGYTF.

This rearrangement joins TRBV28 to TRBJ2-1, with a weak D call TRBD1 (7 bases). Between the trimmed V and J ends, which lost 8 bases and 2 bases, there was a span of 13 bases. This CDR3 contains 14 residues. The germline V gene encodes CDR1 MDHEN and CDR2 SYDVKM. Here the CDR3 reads CASAGGGTYNEQFF. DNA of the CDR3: TGTGCCAGCGCAGGGGGAGGAACCTACAATGAGCAGTTCTTC.